Following are 32 T cell receptor beta chains from one sample sequenced in a study of T cell changes during pregnancy in multiple sclerosis. Produced via immunoSEQ multiplex PCR; TCRdb's table is partial and in-frame only. The sample contains more than 50,000 clones, 94% of which appear only once. Sequenced material: CD8+ T cells from peripheral blood mononuclear cells, taken after pregnancy. These receptors were taken from a female donor with multiple sclerosis, enrolled in a pregnancy study.

The V and J genes are TRBV7-9 and TRBJ2-7; TRBD2 is a possible D gene (5 bases). Per germline, CDR1 SEHNR and CDR2 FQNEAQ (reference sequence). The V gene lost 2 bases and the J gene lost 7 bases, with 6 bases spanning the gap. This CDR3 has 11 amino acids. The chain's CDR3 is CASSLRGEQYF. CDR3 coding DNA: TGTGCCAGCAGCTTACGGGGAGAGCAGTACTTC.

The chain uses TRBV9 and TRBJ2-1; 8 bases line up with TRBD2. CDR1 is SGDLS, CDR2 YYNGEE, per germline. The J segment lost 7 bases and the V segment lost 2 bases, leaving 8 bases of the junction unmatched. This CDR3 contains 15 residues. In DNA, the CDR3 is TGTGCCAGCAGCGTTGGCGGGAGGAATCGGAATGAGCAGTTCTTC. This sequence encodes CASSVGGRNRNEQFF.

The J gene is TRBJ1-1, the V gene TRBV7-6, with D perhaps matching TRBD1 (6 bases). Germline V gives CDR1 SGHVS, CDR2 FNYEAQ. Trimming removed 2 bases at V and 3 bases at J, with 10 bases between. CDR3 length: 14 amino acids. CDR3 coding DNA: TGTGCCAGCAGCTTATCAGGACAGCACACTGAAGCTTTCTTT. It yields the protein CASSLSGQHTEAFF.

The V gene is TRBV19, the J gene TRBJ2-7; 7 bases align to TRBD2. This CDR3 has 14 amino acids. Per the germline V gene, CDR1 is LNHDA and CDR2 is SQIVND (reference sequence). V was clipped by 1 base and J by 3 bases; unmatched bases: 3. CDR3 loop: CASSIGWGGYEQYF. The CDR3 DNA reads as TGTGCCAGTAGTATAGGATGGGGGGGCTACGAGCAGTACTTC.

The chain uses TRBV6-1 and TRBJ2-1; the match to TRBD2 covers 11 bases. There are 16 residues in the CDR3. Germline V gene data show CDR1 as MNHNS and CDR2 as SASEGT. The ends lost 4 bases at V and 8 bases at J; junction bases unmatched: 10. This CDR3 reads CASSGSLAGGFDEQFF. The CDR3 DNA follows: TGTGCCAGCAGTGGGAGTCTAGCGGGAGGTTTCGATGAGCAGTTCTTC.

The chain recombines TRBV2 with TRBJ2-5; D is unresolved. The CDR3 spans 13 residues. V lost 8 bases and J 1 base, leaving 11 bases between the germline ends. Per germline, CDR1 SNHLY and CDR2 FYNNEI. This CDR3 reads CASVRHPQETQYF. The CDR3, as DNA: TGTGCCAGCGTCAGGCACCCCCAAGAGACCCAGTACTTC.

This rearrangement joins TRBV30 to TRBJ2-7; 9 bases match TRBD1. The CDR3 runs to 12 residues. The germline CDR1 and CDR2 sequences are GTSNPN and SVGIG (reference sequence). Trimming at V came to 5 bases and at J to 6 bases, leaving 5 bases not matched to a gene. The CDR3, as DNA: TGTGCCTGGGCGGGACAGGGCAGCGAGCAGTACTTC. It specifies CAWAGQGSEQYF.

The chain links TRBV19 to TRBJ1-5; TRBD1 might be the D (6 bases). The CDR3 consists of 15 residues. Trimming took 6 bases from V and 3 from J, leaving 15 bases between them. The germline gives CDR1 LNHDA, CDR2 SQIVND (reference sequence). This chain's CDR3 is CASSRIRDINQPQHF. Here the CDR3 DNA reads TGTGCCAGTAGCCGGATTAGGGACATCAATCAGCCCCAGCATTTT.

Here the CDR3 reads CSVEDPQGETQYF. The CDR3 region has the DNA TGCAGCGTTGAAGATCCACAGGGAGAGACCCAGTACTTC. The gene calls are TRBV29-1 and TRBJ2-5; tentative D call: TRBD1 (6 bases). The V and J ends lost 0 bases and 4 bases respectively, with 9 bases between them. CDR3 length: 13 residues. Germline lookup yields CDR1 SQVTM and CDR2 ANQGSEA.

The rearrangement joins TRBV5-1 to TRBJ2-7; TRBD1 matches at 11 bases. Germline CDR1 SGHRS, CDR2 YFSETQ. CDR3 length: 15 residues. V dropped 4 bases and J dropped 3; count of bases not matched to a gene: 6. CDR3 protein: CASSTGTGGFYEQYF. The CDR3 nucleotides read TGCGCCAGCAGCACGGGGACAGGGGGATTCTACGAGCAGTACTTC. The variable domain in full, with the rest retrieved from reference TRBV5-1 and TRBJ2-7, is KAGVTQTPRYLIKTRGQQVTLSCSPISGHRSVSWYQQTPGQGLQFLFEYFSETQRNKGNFPGRFSGRQFSNSRSEMNVSTLELGDSALYLCASSTGTGGFYEQYFGPGTRLTVT.

The rearrangement joins TRBV6-7 to TRBJ1-3, with 9 nucleotides matching TRBD1. TRBV6-7 is an open reading frame whose function is uncertain. V trimming: 4 bases; J trimming: 3 bases; junction bases outside the gene matches: 10. The CDR3 covers 17 residues. Written as DNA, the CDR3 is TGTGCCAGCAGTTGCCGGTTACAGGGGGCCTTTGGAAACACCATATATTTT. This gives the protein CASSCRLQGAFGNTIYF.

This rearrangement joins TRBV28 to TRBJ1-6; 8 positions agree with TRBD1. The CDR3 contains 18 residues. Germline V gives CDR1 MDHEN, CDR2 SYDVKM. With 4 bases clipped from V and 2 bases from J, the junction kept 10 bases outside the gene matches. The CDR3 DNA reads as TGTGCCAGCAGTTACAAGACAGGGGAATTCCCCTATAATTCACCCCTCCACTTT. This sequence encodes CASSYKTGEFPYNSPLHF.

V is TRBV30 and J is TRBJ1-2; TRBD1 agrees at 8 bases. The CDR3 contains 13 residues. Germline V gene data show CDR1 as GTSNPN and CDR2 as SVGIG (reference sequence). V dropped 3 bases and J dropped 7; count of bases not matched to a gene: 7. CDR3 DNA sequence: TGTGCCTGGAGAGACCAGGGGGCGTTTGGCTACACCTTC. It translates to CAWRDQGAFGYTF.

The chain employs TRBV2 and TRBJ2-7, with D maybe TRBD1 (6 bases). The germline V gene has CDR1 SNHLY and CDR2 FYNNEI. V gave up 6 bases and J gave up 6 bases, with 15 bases separating them. The CDR3 spans 13 residues. The CDR3 DNA follows: TGTGCCAGCAGGAGCTACTTGGACAGCGAGCAGTACTTC. Translation gives CASRSYLDSEQYF.

The rearrangement links TRBV5-6 to TRBJ2-1; 12 bases line up with TRBD2. CDR1 is SGHDT and CDR2 is YYEEEE in the germline V gene. V dropped 4 bases and J dropped 4; count of bases not matched to a gene: 6. The CDR3 runs 16 residues. The CDR3 sequence: CASSPMTSGRYNEQFF. In DNA, the CDR3 is TGTGCCAGCAGCCCCATGACTAGCGGGAGATACAATGAGCAGTTCTTC.

The count of this clone is one. V gene TRBV7-9 combines with J gene TRBJ2-7; 9 positions agree with TRBD1. This CDR3 has 14 residues. The V segment lost 5 bases and the J segment 6 bases; nucleotides outside the gene matches: 8. Germline values: CDR1 SEHNR, CDR2 FQNEAQ (reference sequence). DNA for the CDR3: TGTGCCAGCAGCATCCCCGGACAGGGGTTCGAGCAGTACTTC. This sequence encodes CASSIPGQGFEQYF. The full variable domain, completed using reference TRBV7-9 and TRBJ2-7, is DTGVSQNPRHKITKRGQNVTFRCDPISEHNRLYWYRQTLGQGPEFLTYFQNEAQLEKSRLLSDRFSAERPKGSFSTLEIQRTEQGDSAMYLCASSIPGQGFEQYFGPGTRLTVT.

The chain uses TRBV19 and TRBJ1-1, with D possibly TRBD1 on 5 matching bases. Trimming left V 0 bases short and J 6 bases short, with 8 bases between. This CDR3 has 13 amino acids. Looked up from germline, CDR1 is LNHDA and CDR2 is SQIVND (reference sequence). The CDR3 here is CASSIDGGAEAFF. The CDR3 DNA sequence: TGTGCCAGTAGTATAGACGGGGGAGCTGAAGCTTTCTTT. The full variable domain, its missing parts supplied by reference TRBV19 and TRBJ1-1, is DGGITQSPKYLFRKEGQNVTLSCEQNLNHDAMYWYRQDPGQGLRLIYYSQIVNDFQKGDIAEGYSVSREKKESFPLTVTSAQKNPTAFYLCASSIDGGAEAFFGQGTRLTVV.

V is TRBV6-6 and J is TRBJ2-1, with 7 bases fitting TRBD1. Per germline, CDR1 MNHNY and CDR2 SVGAGI (reference sequence). Trimming at V came to 5 bases and at J to 2 bases, leaving 6 bases not matched to a gene. This CDR3 has 15 amino acids. CDR3 amino acids: CASSPLQGAYNEQFF. CDR3 DNA sequence: TGTGCCAGCAGTCCGCTCCAGGGGGCCTACAATGAGCAGTTCTTC.

The chain links TRBV7-6 to TRBJ1-3; D unclear. V lost 1 base and J lost 2, with 12 bases in between. The CDR3 contains 16 residues. CDR1 SGHVS and CDR2 FNYEAQ come from the germline V gene. CDR3 DNA: TGTGCCAGCAGCTTAGGGAGTTTCGGGGCTGGAAACACCATATATTTT. Amino acids: CASSLGSFGAGNTIYF. Supplemented by reference TRBV7-6 and TRBJ1-3, the full variable domain reads GAGVSQSPRYKVTKRGQDVALRCDPISGHVSLYWYRQALGQGPEFLTYFNYEAQQDKSGLPNDRFSAERPEGSISTLTIQRTEQRDSAMYRCASSLGSFGAGNTIYFGEGSWLTVV.

The J gene is TRBJ2-1, the V gene TRBV5-1, with D possibly TRBD1 on 5 matching bases. The CDR3 has 13 residues. Germline V gives CDR1 SGHRS, CDR2 YFSETQ. The V and J ends lost 4 bases and 4 bases respectively, with 9 bases between them. CDR3 nucleotide sequence: TGCGCCAGCAGCGACAGCGATTACAATGAGCAGTTCTTC. Its protein product is CASSDSDYNEQFF.

This rearrangement joins TRBV11-2 to TRBJ2-1, with a tentative D call TRBD1 (6 bases). V lost 6 bases and J lost 0, with 18 bases in between. The germline gives CDR1 SGHAT, CDR2 FQNNGV. The CDR3 contains 17 residues. The CDR3 bases are TGTGCCAGCAGTCCAACCCTTAGGGGGAGCTCCTACAATGAGCAGTTCTTC. Protein sequence: CASSPTLRGSSYNEQFF.

The J gene is TRBJ2-1, the V gene TRBV11-2; TRBD1 matches at 8 bases. Trimming removed 0 bases from V and 2 bases from J; junction bases left unmatched: 0. The CDR3 runs 15 residues. Germline CDR1 and CDR2: SGHAT and FQNNGV. CDR3 in amino acids: CASSLEDRAYNEQFF. CDR3 in DNA: TGTGCCAGCAGCTTAGAGGACAGGGCCTACAATGAGCAGTTCTTC.

The chain links TRBV4-1 to TRBJ1-5; no firm D call. The length of the CDR3 is 16 residues. Trimming took 0 bases from V and 5 from J, leaving 14 bases between them. Germline values: CDR1 MGHRA, CDR2 YSYEKL. CDR3 residues: CASSQDSGGPDQPQHF. CDR3 nucleotides: TGCGCCAGCAGCCAAGACAGTGGAGGGCCTGATCAGCCCCAGCATTTT.

The rearrangement joins TRBV30 to TRBJ2-7; 7 positions match TRBD1. With 5 bases clipped from V and 3 bases from J, the junction kept 4 bases outside the gene matches. The CDR3 is made up of 12 amino acids. Germline V gives CDR1 GTSNPN, CDR2 SVGIG (reference sequence). The CDR3 bases are TGTGCCTGGGGGACAGTAGTCTACGAGCAGTACTTC. Translating gives CAWGTVVYEQYF.

Only one count was recorded for this clone. The genes are TRBV9 and TRBJ1-1, with a possible D match to TRBD1 (5 bases). Trimming stripped 0 bases from V and 1 base from J, with 10 bases between. The germline gives CDR1 SGDLS, CDR2 YYNGEE. This CDR3 is built from 15 residues. The chain's CDR3 is CASSVGAGSNTEAFF. The DNA for the CDR3 is TGTGCCAGCAGCGTAGGGGCAGGGTCGAACACTGAAGCTTTCTTT.

The gene calls are TRBV11-2 and TRBJ1-5; TRBD1 is a possible D gene (5 bases). Germline-derived CDR1 and CDR2 are SGHAT and FQNNGV. The CDR3 is 15 amino acids. The V end was cut by 1 base, the J end by 10 bases, with 17 bases between. CDR3 protein: CASSLGGGGYGPQHF. In nucleotides, the CDR3 is TGTGCCAGCAGCTTAGGTGGGGGGGGGTATGGTCCCCAGCATTTT.

This clone was observed a few times. J is TRBJ2-1 and V is TRBV6-7; 10 bases fit TRBD2. TRBV6-7 is labeled an ORF, and its function is uncertain. V shed 5 bases and J 6 bases; nucleotides not matched to a gene: 13. The CDR3 is 17 amino acids. DNA of the CDR3: TGTGCCAGCAGTACCCCTGGGCTAGCGGGAGTGCGCAATGAGCAGTTCTTC. Protein: CASSTPGLAGVRNEQFF.

V usage is TRBV6-1 and J usage is TRBJ2-7, with TRBD1 identical over 9 bases. Germline lookup yields CDR1 MNHNS and CDR2 SASEGT. V lost 3 bases, J lost 6 bases, and 6 bases stayed unmatched. The CDR3 covers 14 residues. CDR3 sequence: CASSEGQGATEQYF. In DNA form, the CDR3 reads TGTGCCAGCAGTGAGGGACAGGGAGCCACCGAGCAGTACTTC.

CDR3 residues: CASSQESYEQYF. CDR3 bases: TGTGCCAGCAGCCAAGAGAGTTACGAGCAGTACTTC. This sequence joins TRBV5-4 and TRBJ2-7; the D is unclear. The CDR3 runs 12 residues. The germline V gene has CDR1 SGHNT and CDR2 YYREEE (reference sequence). V lost 4 bases to trimming and J lost 4 bases, with 9 bases between them.

The chain recombines TRBV13 with TRBJ2-7, with 11 nucleotides matching TRBD2. Germline assignment: CDR1 PRHDT and CDR2 FYEKMQ (reference sequence). This CDR3 is built from 14 residues. V was pared by 7 bases and J by 6 bases, with 8 bases of the junction left unmatched. DNA of the CDR3: TGTGCCAGCAAACTAGCGGGGGACATAGGCGAGCAGTACTTC. Amino acid sequence: CASKLAGDIGEQYF.

J is TRBJ1-1 and V is TRBV5-1; TRBD1 aligns across 7 bases. CDR1 SGHRS and CDR2 YFSETQ come from the germline V gene. J lost 1 base, V lost 3 bases, and 6 bases had no gene match. The CDR3 has 15 amino acids. CDR3 DNA sequence: TGCGCCAGCAGCTCAAACCGGGACAGGAACACTGAAGCTTTCTTT. Translating gives CASSSNRDRNTEAFF.

The genes are TRBV7-2 and TRBJ2-1; TRBD1 matches at 7 bases. V dropped 0 bases and J dropped 1; count of bases not matched to a gene: 12. Germline CDR1 is SGHTA and CDR2 is FQGNSA. This CDR3 spans 19 amino acids. The CDR3: CASSLADPRGGLSYNEQFF. CDR3 bases: TGTGCCAGCAGCTTAGCGGATCCTAGAGGGGGCCTTTCCTACAATGAGCAGTTCTTC.